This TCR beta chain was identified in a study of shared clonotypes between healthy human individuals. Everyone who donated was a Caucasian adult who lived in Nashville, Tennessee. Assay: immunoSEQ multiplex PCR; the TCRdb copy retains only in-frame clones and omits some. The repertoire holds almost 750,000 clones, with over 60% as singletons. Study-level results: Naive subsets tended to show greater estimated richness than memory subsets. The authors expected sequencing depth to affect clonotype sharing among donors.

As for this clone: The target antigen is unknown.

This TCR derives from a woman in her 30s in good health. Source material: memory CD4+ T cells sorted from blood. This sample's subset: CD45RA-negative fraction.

The CDR3 here is CASSQPGGRGGELFF. CDR3 DNA: TGTGCCAGCAGCCAACCCGGGGGGCGTGGCGGGGAGCTGTTTTTT. This chain links TRBV25-1 with TRBJ2-2, with D possibly matching TRBD2 (7 bases). The ends were cut back, 6 bases at V and 7 bases at J, with 18 bases in the middle. The CDR3 loop spans 15 amino acids. Germline V CDR1 and CDR2: MGHDK, SYGVNS.